These 23 T cell receptor beta chains came from one sample sequenced in a study of T cells after yellow fever vaccination. TCRdb reprocessed the 5' RACE reads via MiXCR and lists one record per CDR3 protein. The sample contains some 200,000 distinct CDR3 sequences, about 11% of which appear only once. The sample here was CD8+ T cells sorted from PBMCs, taken 15 days after the yellow fever booster vaccination. The receptor set was obtained from a man between 18 and 35 years old who received the YFV17D yellow fever vaccine.

This clonotype was detected only a few times. V and J are TRBV4-3 and TRBJ2-2, with TRBD2 identical over 7 bases. CDR1 is LGHNA and CDR2 is YSLEER in the germline V gene. This CDR3 contains 15 residues. V was pared by 3 bases and J by 9 bases, with 10 bases of the junction left unmatched. CDR3 DNA: TGCGCCAGCAGCCAGGAGGGTAGCGGGTCCCGGGAGCTGTTTTTT. This encodes CASSQEGSGSRELFF.

The chain employs TRBV11-1 and TRBJ2-1; 8 bases agree with TRBD2. The CDR3 is made up of 15 amino acids. From germline, CDR1 is SGHAT and CDR2 FQDESV (reference sequence). V was clipped by 5 bases and J by 9 bases; unmatched bases: 12. CDR3 sequence reads: CASSPGGGIITEQFF. CDR3 DNA sequence: TGTGCCAGCAGCCCGGGAGGGGGGATTATTACTGAGCAGTTCTTC.

This clonotype was counted a few times. The chain combines TRBV20-1 with TRBJ2-1, with D perhaps matching TRBD1 (6 bases). Per the germline V gene, CDR1 is DFQATT and CDR2 is SNEGSKA (reference sequence). Trimming cost V 5 bases and J 4 bases, with 15 bases left between them. CDR3 length: 14 residues. The CDR3 bases are TGCAGTGCTCGCCCGTGGGGGCAGTACAATGAGCAGTTCTTC. Encoded protein: CSARPWGQYNEQFF.

To note about this clonotype: A much bigger clone sits one base away, suggesting this may be a read error. The chain carries TRBV4-1 and TRBJ2-3; D might be TRBD2 (6 bases). From germline, CDR1 is MGHRA and CDR2 YSYEKL. The CDR3 extends over 16 amino acids. Trimming cost V 5 bases and J 1 base, with 16 bases left between them. CDR3 amino acids: CASSTPGTGGTDTQYF. The CDR3 coding sequence is TGCGCCAGCAGCACCCCAGGGACTGGCGGCACAGATACGCAGTATTTT.

The chain employs TRBV5-6 and TRBJ1-1, with D unresolved. Germline values: CDR1 SGHDT, CDR2 YYEEEE. The CDR3 length is 14 residues. V dropped 4 bases and J dropped 5 bases, with 15 bases sitting between them. CDR3: CASSLFRRVTEAFF. The CDR3 nucleotides read TGTGCCAGCAGCCTCTTCAGACGGGTAACTGAAGCTTTCTTT.

At least ten counts were recorded for this clonotype. The chain has TRBV7-6 and TRBJ2-2; perhaps TRBD1 as D (5 bases). The CDR3 has 14 amino acids. Trimming stripped 8 bases from V and 3 bases from J, with 13 bases between. CDR1 SGHVS and CDR2 FNYEAQ come from the germline V gene. In nucleotides, the CDR3 is TGTGCCAGCGGATCCGACAGCTACACCGGGGAGCTGTTTTTT. Protein sequence: CASGSDSYTGELFF.

This clonotype was detected ten times or more. The CDR3 protein is CASSPPGIQQQYF. The DNA for the CDR3 is TGCGCCAGCAGCCCCCCCGGGATACAACAGCAGTACTTC. The rearrangement uses TRBV4-1 and TRBJ2-7, with D possibly matching TRBD2 (5 bases). Germline CDR1 MGHRA, CDR2 YSYEKL. This CDR3 is built from 13 residues. V lost 4 bases and J 8 bases, leaving 15 bases between the germline ends.

The V call is TRBV7-6, the J call TRBJ2-7; possible D gene TRBD2, 5 bases. Per the germline V gene, CDR1 is SGHVS and CDR2 is FNYEAQ. Trimming took off 2 bases at V and 1 base at J, with 12 bases between the two ends. There are 15 residues in the CDR3. CDR3 residues: CASSLSLGGSYEQYV. In DNA, the CDR3 is TGTGCCAGCAGCTTATCCTTGGGCGGGTCCTACGAGCAGTACGTC.

In this sample, this clonotype turned up a few times. This chain uses TRBV25-1 with TRBJ1-1; D call uncertain. With 6 bases removed from V and 6 bases from J, the gap between germline ends came to 8 bases. CDR1 is MGHDK, CDR2 SYGVNS, per germline. This CDR3 comprises 11 residues. Written as DNA, the CDR3 is TGTGCCAGCAGCGTCAGAGCTGAAGCTTTCTTT. Protein: CASSVRAEAFF.

The V gene is TRBV6-5, the J gene TRBJ2-7; 9 bases are shared with TRBD1. The CDR3 consists of 18 residues. Germline lookup yields CDR1 MNHEY and CDR2 SVGAGI. After removal of 5 bases from V and 6 bases from J, the junction contained 20 bases not matched to a gene. CDR3 protein: CASSPTNPYGTGLVEQYV. The CDR3 nucleotides read TGTGCCAGCAGTCCCACGAATCCTTACGGGACAGGGTTGGTCGAGCAGTACGTC.

The rearrangement links TRBV4-1 to TRBJ2-3, with D uncertain. The CDR3 runs to 15 residues. V was shortened by 1 base and J by 0 bases, with 8 bases between the two germline ends. CDR1 and CDR2 (germline): MGHRA, YSYEKL. CDR3 in amino acids: CASSQGIASTDTQYF. CDR3 sequence (DNA): TGCGCCAGCAGCCAAGGGATCGCTAGCACAGATACGCAGTATTTT.

Only a few counts were recorded for this clonotype. The rearrangement links TRBV7-6 to TRBJ2-7; TRBD1 agrees at 10 bases. Germline CDR1 SGHVS, CDR2 FNYEAQ. This CDR3 is 15 amino acids long. The ends lost 1 base at V and 3 bases at J; junction bases unmatched: 3. The chain's CDR3 is CASSLGQGAFYEQYF. In DNA, the CDR3 is TGTGCCAGCAGCTTAGGACAGGGGGCTTTCTACGAGCAGTACTTC.

This clonotype has more than one count but fewer than ten. V is TRBV7-4 and J is TRBJ2-1, with 9 nucleotides matching TRBD2. Trimming removed 2 bases from V and 8 bases from J; junction bases left unmatched: 10. The CDR3 spans 16 residues. In germline, CDR1 is SGHVT, CDR2 SQSDAQ. CDR3 DNA sequence: TGTGCCAGCAGCTTATTGAAGGCTAGCGGGGCAGATGAGCAGTTCTTC. It encodes CASSLLKASGADEQFF.

This clonotype was seen a few times. This chain connects TRBV29-1 to TRBJ1-2, with D perhaps matching TRBD1 (6 bases). V lost 4 bases and J lost 4, with 16 bases in between. Germline-derived CDR1 and CDR2 are SQVTM and ANQGSEA. This CDR3 region has 14 residues. In DNA, the CDR3 is TGCAGCGTTGCTAGGGGACAACCACCCTATGGCTACACCTTC. Translated: CSVARGQPPYGYTF.

There are a few counts of this clonotype. This chain uses TRBV29-1 with TRBJ2-2, with 7 bases fitting TRBD2. The CDR3 is made up of 13 amino acids. Germline V CDR1 and CDR2: SQVTM, ANQGSEA. V was clipped by 0 bases and J by 8 bases; unmatched bases: 3. CDR3 nucleotides: TGCAGCGTTGAAGATTGGACTAGTGGGGAGCTGTTTTTT. It specifies CSVEDWTSGELFF.

The chain links TRBV7-8 to TRBJ1-5, with D uncertain. The CDR3 is 17 residues long. With 0 bases removed from V and 0 bases from J, the gap between germline ends came to 12 bases. The germline V gene encodes CDR1 SGHVS and CDR2 FQNEAQ. CDR3 sequence reads: CASSLAPTAYSNQPQHF. The CDR3 nucleotides are TGTGCCAGCAGCTTAGCGCCCACAGCATATAGCAATCAGCCCCAGCATTTT.

This chain joins TRBV5-1 and TRBJ2-3, with 9 bases matching TRBD1. Looked up from germline, CDR1 is SGHRS and CDR2 is YFSETQ. This CDR3 spans 14 amino acids. The V segment lost 9 bases and the J segment 6 bases; nucleotides outside the gene matches: 11. This CDR3 is CATRHRGPGDTQYF. In DNA form, the CDR3 reads TGCGCCACCCGACACAGGGGGCCAGGGGATACGCAGTATTTT.

This clonotype was recorded a few times. The CDR3 coding sequence is TGTGCCAGCAGTTACCCGAGCGCTAACTATGGCTACACCTTC. Translating it yields CASSYPSANYGYTF. This sequence joins TRBV6-2 or TRBV6-3 and TRBJ1-2, with D uncertain. The CDR3 spans 14 residues. Germline lookup yields CDR1 MNHEY and CDR2 SVGEGT. Trimming cost V 2 bases and J 0 bases, with 7 bases left between them.

This clonotype was observed at least ten times. The chain recombines TRBV4-1 with TRBJ2-4; 10 positions match TRBD1. V was clipped by 3 bases and J by 3 bases; unmatched bases: 5. CDR3 size: 16 residues. Germline CDR1 is MGHRA and CDR2 is YSYEKL. The CDR3: CASSQAGTGVKNIQYF. The CDR3 DNA follows: TGCGCCAGCAGCCAGGCCGGGACAGGGGTCAAAAACATTCAGTACTTC.

This clonotype appeared many times. The rearrangement joins TRBV6-5 to TRBJ2-1; 7 bases are a match to TRBD2. The germline V gene has CDR1 MNHEY and CDR2 SVGAGI. J gave up 4 bases and V 11 bases, and 8 bases lay outside the gene matches. The length of the CDR3 is 13 residues. As DNA, the CDR3 is TGTGCCTCGAAGGAACTAGCGTACAATGAGCAGTTCTTC. It codes for CASKELAYNEQFF.

This chain links TRBV7-9 with TRBJ2-2; 8 bases line up with TRBD2. The CDR3 length is 19 residues. V was pared by 7 bases and J by 4 bases, with 20 bases of the junction left unmatched. Germline lookup yields CDR1 SEHNR and CDR2 FQNEAQ (reference sequence). The CDR3 DNA reads TGTGCCAGCACCCCCCGGACGTCGGGGGGGCTTTGGGGCACCGGGGAGCTGTTTTTT. Its translation is CASTPRTSGGLWGTGELFF.

This chain connects TRBV6-5 to TRBJ2-7, with TRBD1 as a possible D gene (6 bases). Germline values: CDR1 MNHEY, CDR2 SVGAGI. This CDR3 comprises 14 residues. The V and J ends lost 6 bases and 4 bases respectively, with 16 bases between them. For the CDR3, the DNA is TGTGCCAGCAGCCCGGGAAGGGGGAAGTACGAGCAGTACTTC. Protein product: CASSPGRGKYEQYF.

V usage is TRBV4-1 and J usage is TRBJ2-2; D call uncertain. The V gene's germline CDR1 is MGHRA and CDR2 YSYEKL. The germline V and J ends were trimmed by 2 bases and 9 bases, with 7 bases remaining between them. The CDR3 totals 12 residues. In nucleotides, the CDR3 is TGCGCCAGCAGCCAACAGACCCGGGAGCTGTTTTTT. Its protein product is CASSQQTRELFF.